A selection of T cell receptor beta chains follows, all from one sample in a study of blood T cell repertoires in COVID-19. The assay was immunoSEQ multiplex PCR, and TCRdb's table has in-frame clones only and misses some. This table holds hundreds of thousands of clones, roughly 90% found once. The sequenced sample consisted of peripheral blood. The receptors shown here come from a woman aged 45-60 years with active or convalescent COVID-19. CDR3s include the opening cysteine and the closing phenylalanine or tryptophan. A D gene is named only where the DNA matches it firmly. Size is stated for part of the rows, as once, few or many counts, or as a class when the clone is expanded.

cdr3_aa,cdr3_nt,d_call,v_call,j_call,clone_size
CASSRGLASEQFF,TGTGCCAGTAGTAGAGGACTAGCTTCTGAGCAGTTCTTC,TRBD2,TRBV19,TRBJ2-1,-
CASSPQGGDINEQFF,TGTGCCAGCTCACCACAGGGGGGGGATATCAATGAGCAGTTCTTC,-,TRBV18,TRBJ2-1,-
CASSLSLETRDRGRAFF,TGTGCCAGCAGTTTATCCCTCGAGACTCGGGACAGGGGGCGAGCTTTCTTT,TRBD1,TRBV28,TRBJ1-1,-
CASSYEVRARASPLHF,TGTGCCAGCAGTTACGAGGTCAGGGCCAGAGCTTCACCCCTCCACTTT,-,TRBV6-6,TRBJ1-6,-
CAWGETYEQYF,TGTGCCTGGGGGGAGACCTACGAGCAGTACTTC,-,TRBV30,TRBJ2-7,-
CASSIGRGYEQYF,TGTGCCAGTAGTATAGGGAGGGGTTACGAGCAGTACTTC,-,TRBV19,TRBJ2-7,-
CASSQELYTGELFF,TGCGCCAGCAGCCAAGAACTATACACCGGGGAGCTGTTTTTT,-,TRBV4-3,TRBJ2-2,once
CASRKGQGGRRYGYTF,TGTGCCAGCAGAAAGGGACAGGGCGGTCGTCGGTATGGCTACACCTTC,TRBD1,TRBV2,TRBJ1-2,-
CASSLTGGMDTQYF,TGTGCCAGCAGCTTAACAGGGGGAATGGATACGCAGTATTTT,TRBD1,TRBV5-5,TRBJ2-3,-
CASSPGQGEGKLFF,TGTGCCAGCTCACCCGGACAGGGAGAGGGAAAACTGTTTTTT,TRBD1,TRBV18,TRBJ1-4,-
CASSLGQGGNEQFF,TGCGCCAGCAGCTTGGGGCAGGGTGGCAATGAGCAGTTCTTC,-,TRBV5-1,TRBJ2-1,-
CASSVVASGWGFGDEQFF,TGTGCCAGCAGCGTAGTGGCTAGCGGATGGGGTTTTGGTGATGAGCAGTTCTTC,TRBD2,TRBV9,TRBJ2-1,-
CASSQDRNSGNTIYF,TGTGCCAGCAGCCAAGACAGGAACTCTGGAAACACCATATATTTT,-,TRBV4-2,TRBJ1-3,-
CAGTGTGIYEQYF,TGTGCCGGAACCGGGACAGGGATCTACGAGCAGTACTTC,TRBD1,TRBV30,TRBJ2-7,-
CASSLGTSTSSNEQFF,TGCGCCAGCAGCCTAGGAACTTCGACTAGCAGCAATGAGCAGTTCTTC,TRBD2,TRBV4-1,TRBJ2-1,-
CASSQFRQGINTGELFF,TGTGCCAGCAGCCAATTCCGACAGGGGATAAACACCGGGGAGCTGTTTTTT,TRBD1,TRBV3-1/TRBV3-2,TRBJ2-2,-
CASSLLTTSTDTQYF,TGTGCCAGCAGCTTACTTACGACTAGCACAGATACGCAGTATTTT,-,TRBV13,TRBJ2-3,-
CASIAGTGFGYTF,TGTGCCAGCATCGCCGGGACAGGGTTCGGCTACACCTTC,TRBD1,TRBV2,TRBJ1-2,-
CASSQEGGAAYEQYF,TGCGCCAGCAGCCAAGAGGGGGGGGCGGCCTACGAGCAGTACTTC,-,TRBV4-1,TRBJ2-7,-
CASNPSSQGLYNEKLFF,TGTGCCAGTAATCCCTCATCCCAGGGACTCTACAATGAAAAACTGTTTTTT,-,TRBV19,TRBJ1-4,-
CASSLRREGGYTF,TGTGCCAGCTCCCTCCGGAGGGAGGGTGGCTACACCTTC,-,TRBV18,TRBJ1-2,-
CASSLMRAVTYNEQFF,TGTGCCAGCAGCCTCATGCGGGCGGTCACCTACAATGAGCAGTTCTTC,-,TRBV11-2,TRBJ2-1,-
CASSPAPSAGGYEQYF,TGTGCCAGCAGTCCCGCCCCCTCGGCAGGGGGCTACGAGCAGTACTTC,TRBD1,TRBV6-2/TRBV6-3,TRBJ2-7,-
CASSQGVSAGVGETQYF,TGTGCCAGCAGCCAAGGTGTGTCCGCGGGAGTGGGGGAGACCCAGTACTTC,TRBD2,TRBV3-1/TRBV3-2,TRBJ2-5,-